This passage covers 2 T cell receptor beta chains from one sample sequenced in a study of preoperative IRX-2 immunotherapy in early breast cancer. The sample's treatment: preoperative locoregional IRX-2 cytokine immunotherapy. Clones were read by immunoSEQ multiplex PCR, and TCRdb kept only the in-frame ones, dropping some. The sample lists about 33,000 clones, around nine tenths seen once, with about 1.6% in the top ten. The sample here was tumor tissue, taken after IRX-2 immunotherapy. The source is a human donor with breast cancer.

V usage is TRBV7-1 and J usage is TRBJ1-3, with unresolved D. TRBV7-1 is treated as an ORF (open reading frame) with a function not yet certain. The CDR3 sequence is 15 residues long. The V and J ends lost 6 bases and 0 bases respectively, with 12 bases between them. This chain's CDR3 is CASRGRASSGNTIYF. DNA of the CDR3: TGTGCCAGCAGGGGGAGGGCAAGCTCTGGAAACACCATATATTTT.

The chain is built from TRBV18 and TRBJ1-1, with unresolved D. Germline-derived CDR1 and CDR2 are KGHSH and LQKENI. Trimming took 3 bases from V and 1 from J, leaving 15 bases between them. The CDR3 is made up of 16 amino acids. The CDR3 region has the DNA TGTGCCAGCTCACCTGGGCGGGAAAGACGGAACACTGAAGCTTTCTTT. Amino acid sequence: CASSPGRERRNTEAFF.